The T cell receptor (beta chain) under discussion was sequenced for a study of cytomegalovirus exposure and HLA in healthy donors. Study as a whole: Of all 360 or so donors who were genotyped, roughly 81% belonged to the Caucasian-associated ancestry cluster. Whole-study findings and limits: CMV serostatus was the sole immune exposure information available. For most subjects, TCR beta sequences were reported to predict HLA-A and HLA-B alleles with accuracy.

The CDR3 loop spans 15 amino acids. V was pared by 4 bases and J by 9 bases, with 19 bases between. Both 60 Vbeta primers and 13 Jbeta primers went into the PCR. Authors' analysis steps: In a later analysis, the count reached tens of millions of unique TCR beta chains, with about 10 million shared. Profiled with immunoSEQ multiplex PCR; TCRdb holds only in-frame clones, not every one. V and J calls and clone size are as listed in that table; D and trimming were resolved from the DNA. The data show 160,000 or so clones, with about 72% seen just once and more than 1.2% held by the top ten. With respect to this clone: The antigen is unknown. Other DNA sequences in the sample encode the same CDR3.

The sample consisted of PBMCs. The source of this sequence is a male donor in good health and CMV-seronegative. The V and J genes are TRBV23-1 and TRBJ1-5; unclear D gene. TRBV23-1 belongs to the ORF category, with a function that is uncertain. CDR3 bases: TGCGCCAGCAGTCCCCCGCACAGCGGGTTAGGGCCCCAGCATTTT. This sequence encodes CASSPPHSGLGPQHF.